What follows are 10 T cell receptor beta chains derived from one specimen sequenced in a study of blood T cell repertoires in COVID-19. Produced via immunoSEQ multiplex PCR; TCRdb's table is partial and in-frame only. The sample includes fewer than 150,000 clones, more than 80% seen only once; the top ten take roughly 8.6%. Sequencing was carried out using peripheral blood. The source of these receptors is a woman over 75 in a cohort sampled during active or convalescent COVID-19.

This chain uses TRBV29-1 with TRBJ2-5, with 8 positions matching TRBD2. The junction had 22 bases not matched to a gene; V was cut back by 6 bases and J by 4 bases. Looked up from germline, CDR1 is SQVTM and CDR2 is ANQGSEA. The CDR3 extends over 18 amino acids. In DNA form, the CDR3 reads TGCAGCGTGCTCCCGCTGGCGGGGGGCCCCAGCCTGGGAGAGACCCAGTACTTC. Amino acid sequence: CSVLPLAGGPSLGETQYF.

V and J are TRBV11-1 and TRBJ2-3; D remains unclear. The CDR3 is 11 residues long. Trimming shortened V by 5 bases and J by 9 bases, and 9 bases separated the two germline ends. CDR1 and CDR2 from the germline V gene are SGHAT and FQDESV (reference sequence). DNA for the CDR3: TGTGCCAGCAGCCCCGCTAGGACGCAGTATTTT. Protein product: CASSPARTQYF.

This clone was picked up a small number of times. V usage is TRBV2 and J usage is TRBJ1-2; 7 bases match TRBD1. V was pared by 8 bases and J by 5 bases, with 8 bases of the junction left unmatched. Germline lookup yields CDR1 SNHLY and CDR2 FYNNEI. The CDR3 length is 13 residues. The CDR3 DNA is TGTGCCAGCTCGACAGGGTCGGTTTATGGCTACACCTTC. Residues: CASSTGSVYGYTF.

This clone came up once. The genes are TRBV3-1 (or the pseudogene TRBV3-2) and TRBJ1-2, with 8 bases that match TRBD1. Trimming at V came to 0 bases and at J to 4 bases, leaving 7 bases not matched to a gene. This CDR3 comprises 16 residues. CDR1 is LGHDT and CDR2 is YNNKEL in the germline V gene (reference sequence). The CDR3 bases are TGTGCCAGCAGCCAAGATTGGGCAGGGGGCGGCTATGGCTACACCTTC. It codes for CASSQDWAGGGYGYTF.

V is TRBV2 and J is TRBJ1-6; no clear D. V was shortened by 3 bases and J by 7 bases, with 10 bases between the two germline ends. The germline gives CDR1 SNHLY, CDR2 FYNNEI. The CDR3 consists of 14 residues. CDR3 loop: CASSDRVGNSPLHF. Here the CDR3 DNA reads TGTGCCAGCAGTGACCGGGTTGGGAATTCACCCCTCCACTTT.

The sample holds one count of this clone. This chain links TRBV5-1 with TRBJ2-3; 7 bases are a match to TRBD1. V dropped 4 bases and J dropped 4; count of bases not matched to a gene: 6. The length of the CDR3 is 14 residues. From germline, CDR1 is SGHRS and CDR2 YFSETQ. CDR3 region: CASSAGQVADTQYF. CDR3 DNA: TGCGCCAGCAGCGCCGGACAGGTGGCAGATACGCAGTATTTT.

The chain links TRBV9 to TRBJ1-2; D unresolved. This CDR3 region has 14 residues. Germline values: CDR1 SGDLS, CDR2 YYNGEE. The V and J ends lost 0 bases and 4 bases respectively, with 10 bases between them. This CDR3 reads CASSVAERSYGYTF. CDR3 nucleotide sequence: TGTGCCAGCAGCGTAGCTGAGAGGTCCTATGGCTACACCTTC.

This clone was counted between two and nine times. CDR3: CASSVRQGWLLLNQPQHF. CDR3 sequence (DNA): TGCGCCAGCAGTGTCAGACAGGGGTGGCTTCTCTTAAATCAGCCCCAGCATTTT. The gene calls are TRBV10-1 and TRBJ1-5; TRBD1 aligns across 8 bases. This CDR3 spans 18 amino acids. V lost 4 bases to trimming and J lost 4 bases; unmatched junction nucleotides: 15. Germline V gene lookup returns CDR1 WNHNN and CDR2 SYGVQD (reference sequence).

This clone was recorded a few times. This chain connects TRBV11-2 to TRBJ2-7; D not certain. The germline gives CDR1 SGHAT, CDR2 FQNNGV. The V end lost 8 bases, the J end lost 3 bases, and 5 bases lay between the germline ends. The CDR3 runs 10 residues. CDR3 nucleotide sequence: TGTGCCAGCGGCAACTACGAGCAGTACTTC. It specifies CASGNYEQYF.

This clone was counted a single time. This rearrangement joins TRBV6-5 to TRBJ2-5; 8 bases are a match to TRBD2. Trimming at V came to 5 bases and at J to 1 base, leaving 6 bases not matched to a gene. CDR1 MNHEY and CDR2 SVGAGI come from the germline V gene. CDR3 length equals 15 residues. DNA for the CDR3: TGTGCCAGCAGTCAATCACTAGCGGTCCAAGAGACCCAGTACTTC. It codes for CASSQSLAVQETQYF.